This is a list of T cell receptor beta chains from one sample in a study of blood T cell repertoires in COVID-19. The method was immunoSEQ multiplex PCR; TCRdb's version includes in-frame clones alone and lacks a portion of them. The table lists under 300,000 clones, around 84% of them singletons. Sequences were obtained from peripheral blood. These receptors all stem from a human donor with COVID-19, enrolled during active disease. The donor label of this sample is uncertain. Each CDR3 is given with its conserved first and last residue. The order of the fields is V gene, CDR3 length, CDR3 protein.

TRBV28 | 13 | CASSLTGSYEQYF
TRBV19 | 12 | CASSIGLDEQYF
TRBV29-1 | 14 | CSGRTGAENEKLFF
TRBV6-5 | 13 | CAVGRIAGNTIYF
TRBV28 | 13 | CASSLLGRNTIYF
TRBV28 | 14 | CANADSSSTDTQYF
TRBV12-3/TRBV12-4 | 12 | CASSSYDEKLFF
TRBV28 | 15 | CASQIAGDSYNEQFF
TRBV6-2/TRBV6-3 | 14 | CASSYQDRNTEAFF
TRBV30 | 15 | CAWSRQRPGIDEQFF
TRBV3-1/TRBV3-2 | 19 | CASSQEIFVRDRGTGELFF
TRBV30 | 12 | CAWSVGARGYTF
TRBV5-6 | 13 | CASTQTERNEQYF
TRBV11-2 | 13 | CASSFGEGYGYTF
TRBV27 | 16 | CASSLRLAGGRSEQYF
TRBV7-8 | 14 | CASSLGASTDTQYF
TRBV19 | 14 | CASSDGTGLYEQYF
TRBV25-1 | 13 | CATRRGGTDTQYF
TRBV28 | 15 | CASSPPGTGVAEQYF